The table lists the clone carrying this T cell receptor beta chain with a few counts. What it recognizes is unknown. This sample stems from a study of blood T cells in healthy people across ages. Notes on the study in general: PBMCs were not sorted, which prevented a conclusive comparison of naive versus antigen-experienced cells. Roughly linear age-related decline in beta diversity appeared, significant by age roughly 40.

The CDR3 is 15 amino acids. Germline V gene sequence: CDR1 KGHSH, CDR2 LQKENI. V was trimmed by 5 bases and J by 0 bases, leaving 10 bases between them. A second PCR, run for roughly 7 to 11 cycles, used a sample-barcoded 5' primer plus a J-beta primer mix. Carrying 12 random nucleotides, a template-switch adaptor labeled each individual cDNA molecule. Each CDR3 protein is one row after TCRdb ran MiXCR on the 5' RACE reads. The data contain about 800,000 distinct CDR3 sequences, around 25% of them singletons. The same data also went into a second study, on T cells of mothers and their children.

The chain has TRBV18 and TRBJ2-2; D may be TRBD2 (5 bases). This clonotype originated in a boy between 10 and 17 years old in good health. The material sequenced was blood. CDR3 in DNA: TGTGCCAGCTCAAAACTAGGGACGAACACCGGGGAGCTGTTTTTT. This gives the protein CASSKLGTNTGELFF.